A single sample gave rise to the 5 T cell receptor beta chains below, sequenced in a study of shared clonotypes between healthy human individuals (dated by TCRdb to between 2020 and 2021). The library was made by the immunoSEQ multiplex PCR assay. Drawn from immuneACCESS, this table holds only the in-frame rearrangements with V and J called that TCRdb kept. Clones are partly lost; checked studies trace under half to an unresolved V gene and leave the rest unexplained. The sample table contains under 2,000,000 clones; only one count was recorded for about 94% of them. Jointly, the top ten make up 1.2% of the sample. CD8 naive samples were obtained by positive selection for CCR7 among CD45RO-negative cells, yielding a CD45RA+CCR7+ population from which TemRA cells were excluded. Sequenced material: naive CD8+ T cells sorted from blood. The meaning of the sample's cell subset or site label: CD45RA+CCR7+. These receptors came from a man between 18 and 35 years old in good health.

The chain links TRBV4-1 to TRBJ1-5; a possible D gene is TRBD1 (6 bases). This CDR3 has 16 residues. CDR1 and CDR2 from the germline V gene are MGHRA and YSYEKL. V shed 5 bases and J shed 0 bases, with 14 bases lying between them. CDR3 coding DNA: TGCGCCAGCAGCTTGCGGGAGGGGGATAGCAATCAGCCCCAGCATTTT. Its translation is CASSLREGDSNQPQHF.

This clone was seen only once. J is TRBJ2-2 and V is TRBV9; TRBD2 might be the D (6 bases). The V gene lost 3 bases and the J gene lost 1 base, with 19 bases spanning the gap. CDR1 SGDLS and CDR2 YYNGEE come from the germline V gene. The CDR3 is 18 residues long. The CDR3 loop is CASSAGRAGRWNTGELFF. CDR3 DNA: TGTGCCAGCAGCGCAGGCCGGGCTGGGAGGTGGAACACCGGGGAGCTGTTTTTT.

The rearrangement joins TRBV6-4 to TRBJ2-3; D call uncertain. The CDR3 extends over 13 amino acids. Germline V CDR1 and CDR2: MRHNA, SNTAGT. Trimming stripped 4 bases from V and 2 bases from J, with 7 bases between. The CDR3: CASSVYPTDTQYF. CDR3 nucleotide sequence: TGTGCCAGCAGTGTCTACCCCACAGATACGCAGTATTTT.

The CDR3, as DNA: TGTGCCAGCAAGGATTCGGGACAGCTCTTTTACGAGCAGTACTTC. As protein: CASKDSGQLFYEQYF. The rearrangement links TRBV5-8 to TRBJ2-7, with 7 positions matching TRBD1. Germline-derived CDR1 and CDR2 are SGHTS and YDEGEE. CDR3 size: 15 residues. Losses at the gene ends were 6 bases for V and 4 bases for J; bases not matched to a gene: 13.

The chain combines TRBV10-1 with TRBJ2-7; the match to TRBD2 covers 7 bases. CDR3 size: 16 residues. Trimming cost V 1 base and J 0 bases; bases outside gene matches: 6. CDR1 is WNHNN and CDR2 is SYGVQD in the germline V gene (reference sequence). CDR3 sequence: CASSEFREGSSYEQYF. Here the CDR3 DNA reads TGCGCCAGCAGTGAGTTTAGGGAGGGGAGCTCCTACGAGCAGTACTTC.